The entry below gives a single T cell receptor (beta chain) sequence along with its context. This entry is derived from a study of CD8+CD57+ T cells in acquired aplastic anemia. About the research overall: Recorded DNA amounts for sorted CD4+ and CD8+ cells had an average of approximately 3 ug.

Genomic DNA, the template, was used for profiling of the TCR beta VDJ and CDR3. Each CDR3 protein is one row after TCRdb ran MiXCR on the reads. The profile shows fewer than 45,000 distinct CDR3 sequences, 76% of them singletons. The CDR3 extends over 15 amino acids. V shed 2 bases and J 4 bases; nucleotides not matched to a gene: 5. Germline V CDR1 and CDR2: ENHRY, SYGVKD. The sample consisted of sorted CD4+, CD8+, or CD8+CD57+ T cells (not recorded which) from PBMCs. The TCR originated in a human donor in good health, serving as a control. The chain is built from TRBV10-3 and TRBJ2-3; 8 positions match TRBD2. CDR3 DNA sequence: TGTGCCATCAGTGAGACTAGCGGTGGAGCAGATACGCAGTATTTT. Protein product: CAISETSGGADTQYF.